This TCR beta chain was identified during a study of cytomegalovirus exposure and HLA in healthy donors. Study-level points and caveats: The study recorded 150 to 200 TCR beta chains that were cytomegalovirus-associated.

This clone was seen only a few times. Its specificity is unknown. The PCR employed 60 Vbeta primers together with 13 Jbeta primers. Repertoires were generated with immunoSEQ multiplex PCR, while TCRdb's copy carries only in-frame clones and drops some. This sample has roughly 96,000 clones; about four fifths occur once, and the top ten carry roughly an eighth. CDR1 is SGHVS, CDR2 FNYEAQ, per germline. The CDR3 runs to 15 residues. With V trimmed by 1 base and J by 8 bases, 5 bases remained unmatched. The TCR sequence derives from a woman in her 70s in good health and CMV-seropositive. The rearrangement joins TRBV7-6 to TRBJ2-1; 10 bases agree with TRBD2. The specimen was PBMCs. This chain's CDR3 is CASSLVTSGADEQFF. The CDR3 DNA reads TGTGCCAGCAGCTTAGTAACTAGCGGGGCTGATGAGCAGTTCTTC. Supplemented by reference TRBV7-6 and TRBJ2-1, the full variable domain reads GAGVSQSPRYKVTKRGQDVALRCDPISGHVSLYWYRQALGQGPEFLTYFNYEAQQDKSGLPNDRFSAERPEGSISTLTIQRTEQRDSAMYRCASSLVTSGADEQFFGPGTRLTVL.